This entry lists 10 T cell receptor beta chains sequenced from one sample in a study of graft-versus-host responses after intestinal transplantation. TCRdb's copy holds only in-frame clones and misses some; the assay was immunoSEQ multiplex PCR. The repertoire holds 15,000 or so clones, with 67% as singletons. Intraepithelial plus lamina propria lymphocytes were released by processing graft tissue. The specimen was ileum tissue, collected less than 700 days after intestinal transplantation. The receptor source for this set is a human patient who received an intestinal transplant, so some T cells may come from the graft donor.

The gene calls are TRBV30 and TRBJ2-7, with TRBD1 identical over 8 bases. The CDR3 extends over 13 amino acids. Germline V gives CDR1 GTSNPN, CDR2 SVGIG (reference sequence). V was clipped by 1 base and J by 5 bases; unmatched bases: 4. The CDR3 spells CAWSDDRGDEQYF. The CDR3 DNA reads TGTGCCTGGAGTGACGACAGGGGCGACGAGCAGTACTTC.

The chain carries TRBV29-1 and TRBJ2-2; D possibly corresponds to TRBD2 (6 bases). With 1 base removed from V and 2 bases from J, the gap between germline ends came to 11 bases. CDR1 SQVTM and CDR2 ANQGSEA come from the germline V gene. The CDR3 is made up of 15 amino acids. This chain's CDR3 is CSVEVGGRNTGELFF. The CDR3 DNA is TGCAGCGTTGAAGTGGGGGGAAGAAACACCGGGGAGCTGTTTTTT.

The table lists this clone with a count of one. The rearrangement links TRBV6-1 to TRBJ1-5; D might be TRBD1 (6 bases). The CDR3 spans 13 residues. The V end was cut by 6 bases, the J end by 5 bases, with 11 bases between. CDR1 and CDR2 from the germline V gene are MNHNS and SASEGT. CDR3 residues: CASSRGTDQPQHF. The CDR3, as DNA: TGTGCCAGCAGCAGGGGAACGGATCAGCCCCAGCATTTT.

The chain is built from TRBV6-1 and TRBJ2-3; D perhaps matches TRBD2 (6 bases). The CDR3 runs 15 residues. V was clipped by 1 base and J by 1 base, with 9 bases between them. Germline V CDR1 and CDR2: MNHNS, SASEGT. The CDR3 region is CASSEDGGGTDTQYF. The CDR3 DNA follows: TGTGCCAGCAGTGAAGATGGCGGGGGCACAGATACGCAGTATTTT.

J is TRBJ2-7 and V is TRBV19, with D tentatively TRBD2 (5 bases). Germline values: CDR1 LNHDA, CDR2 SQIVND (reference sequence). The CDR3 covers 11 residues. V dropped 4 bases and J dropped 7 bases, with 8 bases sitting between them. This CDR3 reads CASSTDYEQYF. As DNA, the CDR3 is TGTGCCAGTAGTACCGACTATGAGCAGTACTTC.

The V and J genes are TRBV29-1 and TRBJ1-3; 8 positions match TRBD1. V shed 4 bases, J shed 4 bases, and the junction held 0 bases outside the gene matches. This CDR3 is 12 amino acids long. Germline CDR1 and CDR2: SQVTM and ANQGSEA. The CDR3 sequence: CSVGTGGNTIYF. The CDR3 DNA reads TGCAGCGTTGGGACAGGGGGAAACACCATATATTTT.

This clone was observed a single time. The CDR3, as DNA: TGTGCCAGCAGTTTATCGTCTGCCACTAGCGGGCGCCCGGGGACAGATACGCAGTATTTT. Its translation is CASSLSSATSGRPGTDTQYF. The V call is TRBV27, the J call TRBJ2-3; TRBD2 matches at 9 bases. Germline CDR1 and CDR2: MNHEY and SMNVEV (reference sequence). The junction had 16 bases not matched to a gene; V was cut back by 0 bases and J by 3 bases. The CDR3 is 20 amino acids.

The chain combines TRBV7-8 with TRBJ2-7; 7 bases match TRBD2. The germline V gene has CDR1 SGHVS and CDR2 FQNEAQ. Trimming at V came to 1 base and at J to 3 bases, leaving 18 bases not matched to a gene. The CDR3 has 19 amino acids. DNA for the CDR3: TGTGCCAGCAGCTTAGACCCTACTCATGGGGGGGTATACATCTACGAGCAGTACTTC. It encodes CASSLDPTHGGVYIYEQYF.

The chain recombines TRBV6-4 with TRBJ2-2; 10 bases align to TRBD1. The germline V gene has CDR1 MRHNA and CDR2 SNTAGT. The CDR3 runs 15 residues. Trimming at V came to 5 bases and at J to 3 bases, leaving 3 bases not matched to a gene. The CDR3 here is CASSPGTGDTGELFF. The CDR3 DNA sequence: TGTGCCAGCAGTCCCGGGACAGGGGACACCGGGGAGCTGTTTTTT.

The V gene is TRBV19, the J gene TRBJ2-2; 8 nucleotides align to TRBD1. CDR3 length equals 15 residues. Germline V CDR1 and CDR2: LNHDA, SQIVND (reference sequence). V was clipped by 5 bases and J by 0 bases; unmatched bases: 2. The CDR3 protein is CASSPDRANTGELFF. The CDR3 coding sequence is TGTGCCAGTAGTCCGGACAGGGCGAACACCGGGGAGCTGTTTTTT.